Listed below are T cell receptor beta chains from one sample, sequenced in a study of STAT5B mutations in CD4+ large granular lymphocyte leukemia. Method: immunoSEQ multiplex PCR; TCRdb's copy keeps in-frame clones and lacks some. This table has 40,000 or so clones, under 85% appearing once. Sequencing input: CD4+ T cells from blood buffy coats. All receptors come from a human donor in good health. Both conserved end residues are part of each CDR3. The D gene is left open where the match is weak. Rows give clone size only sometimes, using once, few, many, or a class for an expanded clone.

>.|TRBV6-6|.|TRBJ2-5
CASSPPQEETQYF
TGTGCCAGCAGTCCCCCTCAAGAAGAGACCCAGTACTTC
>.|TRBV5-4|.|TRBJ1-6
CASSRGGDAPTPLHF
TGTGCCAGCAGCCGCGGGGGGGACGCACCGACACCCCTCCACTTT
>.|TRBV9|TRBD2|TRBJ2-3
CASSPRTSSDTQYF
TGTGCCAGCAGCCCCCGGACTAGTTCCGATACGCAGTATTTT
>.|TRBV4-1|TRBD1|TRBJ1-3
CASSRGQVLGNTIYF
TGCGCCAGCAGCCGGGGACAGGTACTAGGAAACACCATATATTTT
>.|TRBV14|.|TRBJ2-6
CASSPLRSGANVLTF
TGTGCCAGCAGCCCCTTGCGGTCTGGGGCCAACGTCCTGACTTTC
>.|TRBV6-5|TRBD1|TRBJ2-7
CASSFRGRIYEQYF
TGTGCCAGCAGTTTCAGGGGGCGTATATACGAGCAGTACTTC
>few|TRBV18|TRBD1|TRBJ1-1
CASSPDRTNTEAFF
TGTGCCAGCTCACCGGACAGGACTAACACTGAAGCTTTCTTT
>.|TRBV7-2|.|TRBJ2-3
CASSLKGRGPTSTDTQYF
TGTGCCAGCAGCCTAAAGGGCAGGGGTCCTACTAGCACAGATACGCAGTATTTT
>.|TRBV7-2|.|TRBJ2-5
CASSREGVGNQETQYF
TGTGCCAGCAGCCGAGAGGGGGTGGGGAACCAAGAGACCCAGTACTTC
>.|TRBV19|.|TRBJ2-1
CASSMGVTHYNEQFF
TGTGCCAGTAGTATGGGAGTCACACACTACAATGAGCAGTTCTTC
>few|TRBV7-9|.|TRBJ1-5
CASSLVGSNQPQHF
TGTGCCAGCAGCTTAGTTGGAAGCAATCAGCCCCAGCATTTT
>.|TRBV5-6|.|TRBJ2-7
CASSLEDGTYEQYF
TGTGCCAGCAGCTTGGAGGACGGCACCTACGAGCAGTACTTC
>few|TRBV29-1|.|TRBJ1-1
CSVVPQTNTEAFF
TGCAGCGTTGTGCCGCAGACGAACACTGAAGCTTTCTTT
>.|TRBV5-1|.|TRBJ1-2
CASSQIGYGYTF
TGCGCCAGCAGCCAAATAGGCTATGGCTACACCTTC
>.|TRBV5-5|TRBD1|TRBJ2-5
CASSIQGGETQYF
TGTGCCAGCAGCATACAGGGGGGCGAGACCCAGTACTTC
>.|TRBV5-1|.|TRBJ2-2
CASSFRGANTGELFF
TGCGCCAGCAGCTTCCGGGGGGCAAACACCGGGGAGCTGTTTTTT
>.|TRBV10-3|TRBD2|TRBJ2-4
CAISELGGDTKNIQYF
TGTGCCATCAGTGAGCTTGGGGGGGATACCAAAAACATTCAGTACTTC
>.|TRBV7-2|.|TRBJ2-2
CASSLEWQGGELFF
TGTGCCAGCAGCTTAGAGTGGCAAGGTGGGGAGCTGTTTTTT
>.|TRBV27|.|TRBJ1-1
CASRLKRGTEAFF
TGTGCCAGCAGACTAAAGAGGGGCACTGAAGCTTTCTTT
>.|TRBV11-3|.|TRBJ2-7
CASSLVARGSGYEQYF
TGTGCCAGCAGCTTAGTCGCCAGGGGCTCTGGATACGAGCAGTACTTC
>.|TRBV11-2|.|TRBJ2-7
CASSWRGSYEQYF
TGTGCCAGCAGCTGGAGGGGGAGCTACGAGCAGTACTTC
>.|TRBV5-5|.|TRBJ2-3
CASSDTRRSTDTQYF
TGTGCCAGCAGCGACACAAGGCGAAGCACAGATACGCAGTATTTT